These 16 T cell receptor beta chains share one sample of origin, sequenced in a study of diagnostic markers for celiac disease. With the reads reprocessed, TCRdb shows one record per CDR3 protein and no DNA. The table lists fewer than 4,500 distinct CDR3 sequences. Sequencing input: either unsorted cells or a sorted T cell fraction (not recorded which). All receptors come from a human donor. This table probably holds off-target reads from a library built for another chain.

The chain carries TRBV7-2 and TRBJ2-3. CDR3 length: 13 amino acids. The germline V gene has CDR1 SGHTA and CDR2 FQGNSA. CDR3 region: CASSIRYSDTQYF.

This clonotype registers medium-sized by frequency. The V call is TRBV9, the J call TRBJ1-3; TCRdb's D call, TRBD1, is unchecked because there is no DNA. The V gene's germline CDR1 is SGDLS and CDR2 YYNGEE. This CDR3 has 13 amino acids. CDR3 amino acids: CASSPGDGNTIYF.

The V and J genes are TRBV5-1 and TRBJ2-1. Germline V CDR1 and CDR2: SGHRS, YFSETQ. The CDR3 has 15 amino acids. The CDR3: CASSLAVSSYNEQFF.

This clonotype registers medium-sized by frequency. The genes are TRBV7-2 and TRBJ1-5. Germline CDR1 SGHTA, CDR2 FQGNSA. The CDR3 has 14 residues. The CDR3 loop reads CASSLVGGNQPQHF.

CDR3 sequence: CASSLTTGSSLEAFF. The rearrangement joins TRBV7-2 to TRBJ1-1; TCRdb proposes TRBD1, but this gene call is untestable without DNA. The CDR3 totals 15 residues. The V gene's germline CDR1 is SGHTA and CDR2 FQGNSA.

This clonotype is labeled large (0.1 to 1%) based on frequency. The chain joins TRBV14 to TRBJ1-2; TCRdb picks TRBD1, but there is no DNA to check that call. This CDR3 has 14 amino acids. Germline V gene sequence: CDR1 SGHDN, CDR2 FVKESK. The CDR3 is CASSPTGTVYGYTF.

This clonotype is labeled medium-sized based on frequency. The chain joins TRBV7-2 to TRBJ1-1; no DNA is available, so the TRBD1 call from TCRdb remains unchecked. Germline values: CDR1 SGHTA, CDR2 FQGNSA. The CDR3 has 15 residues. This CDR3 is CASSPGQGRDTEAFF.

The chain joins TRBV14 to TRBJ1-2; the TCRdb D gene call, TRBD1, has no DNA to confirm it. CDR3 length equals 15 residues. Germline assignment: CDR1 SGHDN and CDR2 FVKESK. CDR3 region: CASSRFQGGNYGYTF.

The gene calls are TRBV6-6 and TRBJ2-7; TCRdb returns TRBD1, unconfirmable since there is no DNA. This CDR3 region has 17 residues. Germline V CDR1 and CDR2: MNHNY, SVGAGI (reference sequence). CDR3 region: CASSEMPPGQGLGEQYF.

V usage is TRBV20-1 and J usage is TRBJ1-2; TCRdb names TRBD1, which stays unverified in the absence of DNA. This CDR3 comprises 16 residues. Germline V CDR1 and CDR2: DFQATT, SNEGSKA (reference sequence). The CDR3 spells CSAPRPGTGVFYGYTF.

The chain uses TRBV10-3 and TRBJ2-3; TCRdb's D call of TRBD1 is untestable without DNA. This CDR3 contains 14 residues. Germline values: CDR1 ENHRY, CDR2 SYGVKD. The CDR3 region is CAIRTGENTDTQYF.

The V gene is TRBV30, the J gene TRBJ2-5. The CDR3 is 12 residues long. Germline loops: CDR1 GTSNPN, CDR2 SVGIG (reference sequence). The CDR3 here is CAWSRLQETQYF.

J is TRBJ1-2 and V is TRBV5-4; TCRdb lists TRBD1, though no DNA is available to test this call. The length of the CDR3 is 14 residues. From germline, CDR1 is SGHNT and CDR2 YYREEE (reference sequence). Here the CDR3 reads CASRDRTDRYGYTF. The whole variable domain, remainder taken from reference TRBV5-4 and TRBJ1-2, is ETGVTQSPTHLIKTRGQQVTLRCSSQSGHNTVSWYQQALGQGPQFIFQYYREEENGRGNFPPRFSGLQFPNYSSELNVNALELDDSALYLCASRDRTDRYGYTFGSGTRLTVV.

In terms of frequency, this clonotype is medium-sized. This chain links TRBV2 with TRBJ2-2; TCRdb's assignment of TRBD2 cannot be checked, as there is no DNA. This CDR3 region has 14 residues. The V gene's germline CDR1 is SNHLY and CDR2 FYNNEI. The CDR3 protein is CASRRAQNTGELFF.

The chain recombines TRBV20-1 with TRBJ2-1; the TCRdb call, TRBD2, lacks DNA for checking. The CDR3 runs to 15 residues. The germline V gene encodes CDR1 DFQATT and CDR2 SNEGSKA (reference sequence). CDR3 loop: CSARDGGSNYNEQFF.

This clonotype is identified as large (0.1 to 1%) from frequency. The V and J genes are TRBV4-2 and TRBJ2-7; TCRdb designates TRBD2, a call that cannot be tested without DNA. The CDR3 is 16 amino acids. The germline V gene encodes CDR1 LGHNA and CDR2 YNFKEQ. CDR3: CASSQVSSGASYEQYF.